Shown below are 7 T cell receptor beta chains from a single sample sequenced in a study of CD8+ T cells in alopecia areata (dated by TCRdb to between 2018 and 2020). Libraries came from the immunoSEQ multiplex PCR assay. For TCR sequencing, RNA was extracted from every sample and reverse transcribed into cDNA to serve as template. The table comes from immuneACCESS by way of TCRdb, which keeps in-frame sequences with V and J called. Part of the clones is missing from these tables; in studies checked, under half for an unresolved V gene and the rest for unknown reasons. For this sample the table gives about 140,000 clones, of which roughly four fifths were detected only once. The ten largest account for 20% to 25% of the sample. What the time point label conveys for this sample: 4 weeks on oral tofacitinib. The treatment or condition label here, explained by the study, means: oral pan-JAK inhibitor, 5-10 mg twice daily.

Sequencing was performed on CD8+ T cells sorted from blood, taken at week 4, from a patient treated with tofacitinib. These receptors originate from a human donor with alopecia areata.

This sequence joins TRBV19 and TRBJ2-1; 8 bases are a match to TRBD2. V dropped 3 bases and J dropped 0; count of bases not matched to a gene: 4. This CDR3 comprises 16 residues. Germline assignment: CDR1 LNHDA and CDR2 SQIVND (reference sequence). The CDR3 DNA reads as TGTGCCAGTAGTATGGGCGGGGGGAGCTCCTACAATGAGCAGTTCTTC. It translates to CASSMGGGSSYNEQFF.

This clone was observed a handful of times. This sequence joins TRBV7-9 and TRBJ2-7; possible D gene TRBD1, 5 bases. The CDR3 loop spans 13 amino acids. The V end was cut by 5 bases, the J end by 1 base, with 9 bases between. Germline V gene lookup returns CDR1 SEHNR and CDR2 FQNEAQ (reference sequence). The CDR3 nucleotides are TGTGCCAGCAGCGCGACAGTGTCCTACGAGCAGTACTTC. Protein sequence: CASSATVSYEQYF.

This chain uses TRBV4-2 with TRBJ2-1; 10 nucleotides line up with TRBD2. The CDR3 has 15 residues. Germline V gene data show CDR1 as LGHNA and CDR2 as YNFKEQ. Trimming took 1 base from V and 9 from J; bases not matched to a gene: 6. CDR3 residues: CASSQVTSGVIEQFF. CDR3 in DNA: TGTGCCAGCAGCCAAGTTACTAGCGGGGTAATTGAGCAGTTCTTC.

This chain links TRBV30 with TRBJ2-5, with D perhaps given as TRBD1 or TRBD2 (5 bases each). CDR3 length: 13 amino acids. CDR1 and CDR2 from the germline V gene are GTSNPN and SVGIG (reference sequence). V lost 4 bases, J lost 8 bases, and 17 bases lay in between. This CDR3 reads CAWNAAWGRTQYF. CDR3 nucleotide sequence: TGTGCCTGGAATGCGGCATGGGGGAGAACCCAGTACTTC.

As to this clone: Other DNA sequences in this specimen translate into the identical CDR3. The chain joins TRBV5-1 to TRBJ1-1; TRBD1 matches at 8 bases. The CDR3 is 15 amino acids. Germline V gene lookup returns CDR1 SGHRS and CDR2 YFSETQ. Trimming took 0 bases from V and 1 from J; bases not matched to a gene: 2. CDR3 amino acids: CASSLGTGSNTEAFF. Here the CDR3 DNA reads TGCGCCAGCAGCTTGGGGACAGGGTCGAACACTGAAGCTTTCTTT. Combining the CDR3 with reference TRBV5-1 and TRBJ1-1 gives the whole variable domain KAGVTQTPRYLIKTRGQQVTLSCSPISGHRSVSWYQQTPGQGLQFLFEYFSETQRNKGNFPGRFSGRQFSNSRSEMNVSTLELGDSALYLCASSLGTGSNTEAFFGQGTRLTVV.

This clone showed up just once. V is TRBV9 and J is TRBJ2-3; TRBD2 matches 7 bases. The V and J ends lost 4 bases and 2 bases, in that order; junction bases with no gene match: 4. Germline CDR1 SGDLS, CDR2 YYNGEE. CDR3 length: 14 residues. CDR3 protein: CASSTGTTTDTQYF. The CDR3 DNA follows: TGTGCCAGCAGCACCGGGACTACCACAGATACGCAGTATTTT.

V is TRBV2 and J is TRBJ2-7; 11 bases fit TRBD1. Germline V gene data show CDR1 as SNHLY and CDR2 as FYNNEI. CDR3 length: 13 amino acids. Trimming removed 8 bases from V and 4 bases from J; junction bases left unmatched: 4. CDR3 sequence (DNA): TGTGCCAGCCTCGGACAGGGGGCTTACGAGCAGTACTTC. Translated, it gives CASLGQGAYEQYF.